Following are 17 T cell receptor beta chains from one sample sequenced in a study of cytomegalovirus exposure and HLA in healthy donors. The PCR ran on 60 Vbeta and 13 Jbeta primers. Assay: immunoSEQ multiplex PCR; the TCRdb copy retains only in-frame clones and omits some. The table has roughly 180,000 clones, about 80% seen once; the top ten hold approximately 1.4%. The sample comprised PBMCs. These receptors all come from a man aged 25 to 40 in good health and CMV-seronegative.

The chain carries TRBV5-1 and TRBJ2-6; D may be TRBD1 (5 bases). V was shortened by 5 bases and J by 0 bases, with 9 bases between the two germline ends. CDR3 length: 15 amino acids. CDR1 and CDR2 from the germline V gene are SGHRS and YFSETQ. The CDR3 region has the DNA TGCGCCAGCAGACCGGACACCTCTGGGGCCAACGTCCTGACTTTC. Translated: CASRPDTSGANVLTF. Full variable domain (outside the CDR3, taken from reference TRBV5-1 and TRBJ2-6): KAGVTQTPRYLIKTRGQQVTLSCSPISGHRSVSWYQQTPGQGLQFLFEYFSETQRNKGNFPGRFSGRQFSNSRSEMNVSTLELGDSALYLCASRPDTSGANVLTFGAGSRLTVL.

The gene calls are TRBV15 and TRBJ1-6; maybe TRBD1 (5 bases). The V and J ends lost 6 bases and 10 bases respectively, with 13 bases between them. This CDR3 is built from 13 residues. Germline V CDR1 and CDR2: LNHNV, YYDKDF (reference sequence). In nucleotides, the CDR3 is TGTGCCACCAGTCCCAGGGCAAAGTCACCCCTCCACTTT. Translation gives CATSPRAKSPLHF.

The CDR3 region is CASRTGFEKLFF. For the CDR3, the DNA is TGTGCCAGCCGCACAGGGTTCGAAAAACTGTTTTTT. V gene TRBV28 combines with J gene TRBJ1-4; possibly TRBD1 for D (6 bases). The CDR3 contains 12 residues. The germline V gene has CDR1 MDHEN and CDR2 SYDVKM. V was clipped by 8 bases and J by 8 bases, with 12 bases between them.

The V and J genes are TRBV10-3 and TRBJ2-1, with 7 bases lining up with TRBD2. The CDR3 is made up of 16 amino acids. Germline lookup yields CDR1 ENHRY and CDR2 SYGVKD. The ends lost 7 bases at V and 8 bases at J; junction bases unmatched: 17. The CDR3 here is CAINGAGLTKGDEQFF. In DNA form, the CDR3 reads TGTGCCATCAATGGAGCGGGACTAACCAAGGGCGATGAGCAGTTCTTC.

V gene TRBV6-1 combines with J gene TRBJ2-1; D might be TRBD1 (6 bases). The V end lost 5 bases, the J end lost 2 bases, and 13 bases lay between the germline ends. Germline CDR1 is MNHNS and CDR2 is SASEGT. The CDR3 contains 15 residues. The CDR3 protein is CASSNQQGPYNEQFF. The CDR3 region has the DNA TGTGCCAGCAGTAATCAACAGGGACCCTACAATGAGCAGTTCTTC.

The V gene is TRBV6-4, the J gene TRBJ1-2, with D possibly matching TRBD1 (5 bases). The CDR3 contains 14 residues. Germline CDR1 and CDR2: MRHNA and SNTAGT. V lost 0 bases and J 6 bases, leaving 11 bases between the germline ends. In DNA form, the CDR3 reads TGTGCCAGCAGTGACTCCCAGGGCGCAGATGGCTACACCTTC. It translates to CASSDSQGADGYTF.

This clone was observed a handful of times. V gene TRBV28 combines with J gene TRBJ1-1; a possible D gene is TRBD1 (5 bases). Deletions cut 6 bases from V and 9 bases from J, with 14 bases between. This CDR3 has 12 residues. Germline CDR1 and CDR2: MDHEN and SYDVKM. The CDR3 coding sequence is TGTGCCAGCAGCCCTACAGGTTACCAAGCTTTCTTT. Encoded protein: CASSPTGYQAFF.

The CDR3 bases are TGTGCCAGCAGCTTGGGAACAGAAGAGACCCAGTACTTC. Translated, it gives CASSLGTEETQYF. This chain uses TRBV5-6 with TRBJ2-5; D not certain. There are 13 residues in the CDR3. In germline, CDR1 is SGHDT, CDR2 YYEEEE. V was clipped by 0 bases and J by 3 bases, with 6 bases between them.

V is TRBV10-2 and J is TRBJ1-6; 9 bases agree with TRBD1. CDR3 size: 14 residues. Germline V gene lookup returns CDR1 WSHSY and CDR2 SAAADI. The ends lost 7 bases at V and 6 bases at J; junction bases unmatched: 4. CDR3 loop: CASTQTGGNSPLHF. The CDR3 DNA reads TGCGCCAGCACACAGACAGGGGGTAATTCACCCCTCCACTTT.

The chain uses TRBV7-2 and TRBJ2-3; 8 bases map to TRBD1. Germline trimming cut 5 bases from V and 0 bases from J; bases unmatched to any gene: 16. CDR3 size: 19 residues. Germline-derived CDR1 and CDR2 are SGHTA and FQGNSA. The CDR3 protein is CASSPNSGTGVRSTDTQYF. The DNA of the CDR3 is TGTGCCAGCAGCCCTAACTCCGGGACAGGAGTGAGAAGCACAGATACGCAGTATTTT.

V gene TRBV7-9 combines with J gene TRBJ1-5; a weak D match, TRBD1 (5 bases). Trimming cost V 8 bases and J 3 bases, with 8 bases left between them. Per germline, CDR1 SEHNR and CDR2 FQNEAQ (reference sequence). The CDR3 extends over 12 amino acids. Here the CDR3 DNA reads TGTGCCAGCGTAGGGGACAATCAGCCCCAGCATTTT. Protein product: CASVGDNQPQHF.

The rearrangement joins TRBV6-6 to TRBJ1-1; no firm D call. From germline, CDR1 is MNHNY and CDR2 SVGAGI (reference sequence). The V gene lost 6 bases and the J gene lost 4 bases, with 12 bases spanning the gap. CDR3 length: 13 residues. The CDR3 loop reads CASSSTGSTEAFF. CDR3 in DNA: TGTGCCAGCAGCTCCACCGGGAGCACTGAAGCTTTCTTT.

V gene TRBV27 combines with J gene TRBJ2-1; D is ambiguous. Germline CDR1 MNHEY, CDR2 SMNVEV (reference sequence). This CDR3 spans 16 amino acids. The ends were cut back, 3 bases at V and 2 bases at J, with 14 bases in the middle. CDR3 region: CASSFDPSRTYNEQFF. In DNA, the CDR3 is TGTGCCAGCAGTTTTGATCCGAGTCGTACCTACAATGAGCAGTTCTTC.

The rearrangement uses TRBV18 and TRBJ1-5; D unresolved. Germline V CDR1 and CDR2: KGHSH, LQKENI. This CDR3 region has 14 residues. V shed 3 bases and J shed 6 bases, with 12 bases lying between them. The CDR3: CASSPSGLVQPQHF. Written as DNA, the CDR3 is TGTGCCAGCTCACCGTCCGGGTTGGTTCAGCCCCAGCATTTT.

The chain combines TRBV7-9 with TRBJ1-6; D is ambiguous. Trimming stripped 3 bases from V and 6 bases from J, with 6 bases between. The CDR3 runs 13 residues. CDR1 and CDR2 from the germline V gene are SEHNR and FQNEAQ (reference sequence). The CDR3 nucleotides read TGTGCCAGCAGCTTCCAGATTAATTCACCCCTCCACTTT. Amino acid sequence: CASSFQINSPLHF.

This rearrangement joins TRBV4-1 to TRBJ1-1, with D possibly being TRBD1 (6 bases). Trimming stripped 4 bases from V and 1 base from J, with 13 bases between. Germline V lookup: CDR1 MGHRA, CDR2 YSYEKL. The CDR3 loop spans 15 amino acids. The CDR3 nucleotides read TGCGCCAGCAGCCGATCCGGGACAAAGAACACTGAAGCTTTCTTT. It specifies CASSRSGTKNTEAFF.

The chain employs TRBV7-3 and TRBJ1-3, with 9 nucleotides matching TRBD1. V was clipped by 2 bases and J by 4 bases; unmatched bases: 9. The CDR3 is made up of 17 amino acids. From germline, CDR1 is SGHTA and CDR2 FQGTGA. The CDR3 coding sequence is TGTGCCAGCAGCTTAGGAGCGGGGACAGGGAACGGAAACACCATATATTTT. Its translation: CASSLGAGTGNGNTIYF.